This T cell receptor beta chain is from a study of blood T cells in healthy people across ages. Through a sample-barcoded 5' primer and a J-beta primer mix, a second PCR was run for roughly 7 to 12 cycles. MiXCR, run by TCRdb on the 5' RACE reads, gives a single entry per CDR3 protein. The profile covers 550,000 to 700,000 distinct CDR3 sequences, with 27% appearing a single time and under 20% taken by the ten largest. The germline V gene has CDR1 SEHNR and CDR2 FQNEAQ (reference sequence). This CDR3 is built from 15 residues. Trimming took 5 bases from V and 8 from J, leaving 21 bases between them. This clonotype was counted a few times.

This rearrangement joins TRBV7-9 to TRBJ1-2; weak D call: TRBD1 (6 bases). This clonotype originated in a woman aged 70 to 79 in good health. Specimen: blood. CDR3 DNA: TGTGCCAGCAGCCCCCCGACCGGGGACATGGGGGGCTACACCTTC. Its protein is CASSPPTGDMGGYTF.